The 31 T cell receptor beta chains in this list originate from one sample, sequenced in a study of beta chain features in type 1 diabetes. The study reverse transcribed the entire isolated RNA, so it sequenced expressed TCRB transcripts. Libraries were prepared by immunoSEQ multiplex PCR; TCRdb keeps only in-frame clonotypes and omits some of them. The sample contains hundreds of thousands of clones, approximately 15% of which appear only once. Sequencing used central memory CD4+ T cells from blood. The receptors come from a man aged 25 to 40 in good health.

This clone was observed many times. Other DNA sequences in this sample translate to the same CDR3. The CDR3, as DNA: TGTGCCACCAGCAGAGACGGCGGAAACAATGAGCAGTTCTTC. Translated: CATSRDGGNNEQFF. The chain joins TRBV15 to TRBJ2-1; D unresolved. The CDR3 runs 14 residues. With 0 bases removed from V and 5 bases from J, the gap between germline ends came to 8 bases. CDR1 and CDR2 from the germline V gene are LNHNV and YYDKDF (reference sequence).

The sample holds a few counts of this clone. A much larger clone sits a single nucleotide away, making a read error possible. Within the sample, other DNA sequences also encode this same CDR3. J is TRBJ2-3 and V is TRBV9; D unclear. The V and J ends lost 4 bases and 0 bases respectively, with 3 bases between them. The CDR3 contains 12 residues. CDR1 and CDR2 (germline): SGDLS, YYNGEE. The CDR3 region is CASSPSTDTQYF. In DNA, the CDR3 is TGTGCCAGCAGCCCTAGCACAGATACGCAGTATTTT.

V is TRBV14 and J is TRBJ2-7, with D possibly being TRBD1 or TRBD2 (5 bases each). CDR1 and CDR2 from the germline V gene are SGHDN and FVKESK. The CDR3 sequence is 14 residues long. Deletions cut 1 base from V and 6 bases from J, with 13 bases between. CDR3 region: CASSQGGSGREQYV. CDR3 DNA: TGTGCCAGCAGCCAAGGCGGCTCGGGACGCGAGCAGTACGTC.

This clone was detected ten times or more. This chain connects TRBV7-8 to TRBJ1-5; TRBD1 agrees at 8 bases. The CDR3 totals 15 residues. Trimming removed 1 base from V and 4 bases from J; junction bases left unmatched: 3. Germline CDR1 reads SGHVS; CDR2 reads FQNEAQ. The CDR3 sequence is CASSLGRTGNQPQHF. DNA of the CDR3: TGTGCCAGCAGCTTAGGAAGGACAGGGAATCAGCCCCAGCATTTT.

V is TRBV14 and J is TRBJ1-3; D is possibly TRBD1 (5 bases). This CDR3 contains 16 residues. Germline CDR1 reads SGHDN; CDR2 reads FVKESK. Trimming removed 3 bases at V and 4 bases at J, with 16 bases between. In DNA, the CDR3 is TGTGCCAGCAGCCAGTACCAGGGCTTGAACGGAAACACCATATATTTT. Protein product: CASSQYQGLNGNTIYF.

This clone was counted only a few times. The chain has TRBV11-2 and TRBJ2-7, with 9 bases matching TRBD1. CDR1 and CDR2 from the germline V gene are SGHAT and FQNNGV. This CDR3 is 16 amino acids long. V dropped 5 bases and J dropped 6; count of bases not matched to a gene: 14. Here the CDR3 DNA reads TGTGCCAGCAGCCCAGGGGGGACCACAGGGGGCGGCGAGCAGTACTTC. Translated, it gives CASSPGGTTGGGEQYF.

This clone was seen many times. The chain carries TRBV5-6 and TRBJ1-4, with TRBD1 matching 8 bases. Trimming at V came to 4 bases and at J to 4 bases, leaving 3 bases not matched to a gene. Germline-derived CDR1 and CDR2 are SGHDT and YYEEEE. This CDR3 contains 14 residues. This chain's CDR3 is CASSPGQGNEKLFF. DNA of the CDR3: TGTGCCAGCAGCCCAGGACAGGGTAATGAAAAACTGTTTTTT.

The chain employs TRBV5-6 and TRBJ2-5; 9 bases agree with TRBD2. The CDR3 runs to 16 residues. CDR1 and CDR2 (germline): SGHDT, YYEEEE. After removal of 3 bases from V and 2 bases from J, the junction contained 8 bases not matched to a gene. This chain's CDR3 is CASSSGTSRSQETQYF. DNA for the CDR3: TGTGCCAGCAGCTCTGGGACTAGCCGATCGCAAGAGACCCAGTACTTC. The entire variable domain, with the rest obtained from reference TRBV5-6 and TRBJ2-5, is as follows: DAGVTQSPTHLIKTRGQQVTLRCSPKSGHDTVSWYQQALGQGPQFIFQYYEEEERQRGNFPDRFSGHQFPNYSSELNVNALLLGDSALYLCASSSGTSRSQETQYFGPGTRLLVL.

The chain is built from TRBV5-4 and TRBJ2-7; D might be TRBD2 (6 bases). This CDR3 comprises 12 residues. Germline V gene data show CDR1 as SGHNT and CDR2 as YYREEE (reference sequence). V dropped 4 bases and J dropped 7 bases, with 12 bases sitting between them. The CDR3 region has the DNA TGTGCCAGCAGCCAAGGGAGGTCGGAGCAGTACTTC. Translation: CASSQGRSEQYF.

J is TRBJ2-2 and V is TRBV9; 7 nucleotides align to TRBD1. The CDR3 totals 14 residues. V lost 4 bases and J lost 7; bases outside the gene matches: 7. Per germline, CDR1 SGDLS and CDR2 YYNGEE. The CDR3 region is CASSLDREFGELFF. CDR3 DNA: TGTGCCAGCAGCCTAGACAGGGAATTCGGGGAGCTGTTTTTT.

This clone was found a few times. The chain combines TRBV2 with TRBJ2-7; possibly TRBD1 for D (5 bases). The V end was cut by 5 bases, the J end by 9 bases, with 14 bases between. The CDR3 has 12 amino acids. Germline V CDR1 and CDR2: SNHLY, FYNNEI. CDR3 region: CASSSGLGRQYV. Written as DNA, the CDR3 is TGTGCCAGCAGTTCAGGGCTAGGTAGGCAGTACGTC.

This clone was recorded a few times. The sample has other DNA sequences that encode this CDR3 too. CDR3 sequence: CASSLRISSYNEQFF. CDR3 coding DNA: TGTGCCAGCAGCTTAAGGATTAGCTCCTACAATGAGCAGTTCTTC. The rearrangement links TRBV7-9 to TRBJ2-1; D ambiguous. The V gene's germline CDR1 is SEHNR and CDR2 FQNEAQ (reference sequence). The V end lost 2 bases, the J end lost 0 bases, and 8 bases lay between the germline ends. The CDR3 is made up of 15 amino acids.

The V and J genes are TRBV7-2 and TRBJ2-5, with D possibly being TRBD2 (7 bases). The ends were cut back, 0 bases at V and 7 bases at J, with 15 bases in the middle. Germline values: CDR1 SGHTA, CDR2 FQGNSA. This CDR3 comprises 15 residues. The CDR3 sequence: CASSLAGGASGTQYF. The CDR3 coding sequence is TGTGCCAGCAGCTTAGCGGGGGGGGCCAGCGGGACCCAGTACTTC.

This clone has more than one count but fewer than ten. The genes are TRBV6-6 and TRBJ2-5, with 9 bases matching TRBD2. The junction had 10 bases not matched to a gene; V was cut back by 6 bases and J by 2 bases. Per the germline V gene, CDR1 is MNHNY and CDR2 is SVGAGI (reference sequence). The CDR3 totals 16 residues. This chain's CDR3 is CASSPGTSRDQETQYF. The CDR3 DNA follows: TGTGCCAGCAGCCCCGGGACTAGCAGAGATCAAGAGACCCAGTACTTC.

The chain combines TRBV7-2 with TRBJ2-7, with 7 bases that match TRBD1. The V and J ends lost 0 bases and 2 bases, in that order; junction bases with no gene match: 4. Germline CDR1 and CDR2: SGHTA and FQGNSA. The CDR3 has 15 residues. The CDR3 bases are TGTGCCAGCAGCTTAGCGCAGGGGGAGCCCTACGAGCAGTACTTC. The encoded protein is CASSLAQGEPYEQYF.

The chain recombines TRBV9 with TRBJ2-5; possibly TRBD2 for D (6 bases). This CDR3 region has 16 residues. CDR1 and CDR2 (germline): SGDLS, YYNGEE. The V end was cut by 2 bases, the J end by 2 bases, with 16 bases between. CDR3 coding DNA: TGTGCCAGCAGCGTCGCGGCTACCGGGGGTCAAGAGACCCAGTACTTC. The encoded protein is CASSVAATGGQETQYF.

This rearrangement joins TRBV7-3 to TRBJ1-4, with 10 bases that match TRBD1. Germline CDR1 and CDR2: SGHTA and FQGTGA. The V and J ends lost 0 bases and 0 bases, in that order; junction bases with no gene match: 1. The CDR3 is 17 residues long. The CDR3 bases are TGTGCCAGCAGCTTAACAGGGACAGGGGCAACTAATGAAAAACTGTTTTTT. Amino acid sequence: CASSLTGTGATNEKLFF.

The chain carries TRBV6-1 and TRBJ1-1; D remains ambiguous. Germline CDR1 reads MNHNS; CDR2 reads SASEGT. This CDR3 is 14 amino acids long. Trimming stripped 2 bases from V and 4 bases from J, with 11 bases between. The CDR3 DNA is TGTGCCAGCAGTGAACAGGTCACCTTCACTGAAGCTTTCTTT. Its translation: CASSEQVTFTEAFF.

This chain connects TRBV11-2 to TRBJ2-3; 8 positions match TRBD2. This CDR3 contains 13 residues. Germline loops: CDR1 SGHAT, CDR2 FQNNGV. Trimming removed 6 bases from V and 8 bases from J; junction bases left unmatched: 7. CDR3 sequence (DNA): TGTGCCAGCAGTTCCAGGACTAGCCCTACGCAGTATTTT. Translated, it gives CASSSRTSPTQYF.

This clone was detected ten times or more. The gene calls are TRBV7-3 and TRBJ2-1; TRBD1 matches 11 bases. CDR1 is SGHTA and CDR2 is FQGTGA in the germline V gene. V was pared by 4 bases and J by 7 bases, with 6 bases of the junction left unmatched. CDR3 length equals 15 residues. The CDR3 loop is CASSSRTGGTNEQFF. As DNA, the CDR3 is TGTGCCAGCAGCTCCCGGACAGGGGGCACGAATGAGCAGTTCTTC.

The chain employs TRBV7-2 and TRBJ2-3; D remains ambiguous. Germline CDR1 SGHTA, CDR2 FQGNSA. This CDR3 has 15 residues. Trimming took off 1 base at V and 4 bases at J, with 12 bases between the two ends. CDR3 nucleotides: TGTACCAGCAGCTTAGGGAATGTAGGCCCAGATACGCAGTATTTT. Translated, it gives CTSSLGNVGPDTQYF.

This clone came up many times. The chain recombines TRBV11-3 with TRBJ2-1; 7 positions agree with TRBD2. The CDR3 has 15 residues. Unmatched junction bases numbered 2, after V lost 0 bases and J lost 3 bases. CDR1 SGHNT and CDR2 YENEEA come from the germline V gene. DNA of the CDR3: TGTGCCAGCAGCTTAGATCCTAGCGGCTACAATGAGCAGTTCTTC. Translating gives CASSLDPSGYNEQFF.

This clone was seen repeatedly, ten times or more. V and J are TRBV9 and TRBJ2-1, with 13 bases lining up with TRBD2. Germline-derived CDR1 and CDR2 are SGDLS and YYNGEE. CDR3 length: 15 amino acids. J gave up 8 bases and V 4 bases, and 6 bases lay outside the gene matches. The DNA for the CDR3 is TGTGCCAGCAGCCTAGGGACTAGCGGGAACTATGAGCAGTTCTTC. Translation: CASSLGTSGNYEQFF.

V usage is TRBV6-6 and J usage is TRBJ2-5; TRBD1 agrees at 9 bases. Germline values: CDR1 MNHNY, CDR2 SVGAGI (reference sequence). V dropped 4 bases and J dropped 2; count of bases not matched to a gene: 8. The CDR3 runs to 16 residues. CDR3 DNA: TGTGCCAGCAGTTCCCGGGACAGGGTGTTGCAAGAGACCCAGTACTTC. Translated, it gives CASSSRDRVLQETQYF.

This clone was picked up a small number of times. Here the CDR3 reads CSVGGNNQPQHF. The CDR3 region has the DNA TGCAGCGTTGGGGGTAACAATCAGCCCCAGCATTTT. The rearrangement uses TRBV29-1 and TRBJ1-5; unclear D gene. Trimming took 4 bases from V and 3 from J, leaving 7 bases between them. Germline V gives CDR1 SQVTM, CDR2 ANQGSEA. This CDR3 contains 12 residues.

This clone showed up just a few times. This chain joins TRBV6-5 and TRBJ2-1, with D tentatively TRBD2 (6 bases). V lost 4 bases and J 6 bases, leaving 16 bases between the germline ends. The length of the CDR3 is 15 residues. Germline loops: CDR1 MNHEY, CDR2 SVGAGI. Here the CDR3 DNA reads TGTGCCAGCAGTTCGACTAGAGTAAGCACCAATGAGCAGTTCTTC. Its protein product is CASSSTRVSTNEQFF.

CDR3 in DNA: TGTGCCAGCTCACCAAGGGGACAGGGTGTGAGCTATGGCTACACCTTC. Its translation is CASSPRGQGVSYGYTF. The chain combines TRBV18 with TRBJ1-2, with 9 bases aligning to TRBD1. After removal of 2 bases from V and 4 bases from J, the junction contained 8 bases not matched to a gene. The CDR3 is made up of 16 amino acids. Looked up from germline, CDR1 is KGHSH and CDR2 is LQKENI.

As regards this clone: Given a much more abundant clone one base away, this may be a read error. Other DNA sequences in the sample encode the same CDR3. The rearrangement uses TRBV5-5 and TRBJ2-3; D unresolved. Trimming removed 2 bases at V and 6 bases at J, with 4 bases between. Germline CDR1 and CDR2: SGHKS and YYEKEE (reference sequence). The CDR3 spans 11 residues. The CDR3 DNA reads as TGTGCCAGCAGCTTAGAGGATACGCAGTATTTT. Residues: CASSLEDTQYF.

This clone has a single count. The chain is built from TRBV27 and TRBJ2-1; D is unclear. Per germline, CDR1 MNHEY and CDR2 SMNVEV (reference sequence). CDR3 length: 13 amino acids. Trimming shortened V by 2 bases and J by 12 bases, and 14 bases separated the two germline ends. The CDR3 bases are TGTGCCAGCAGTTTAGTTTTGGGTCTGGGGCAGTTCTTC. It encodes CASSLVLGLGQFF.

J is TRBJ2-7 and V is TRBV4-1, with 7 bases lining up with TRBD1. The CDR3 covers 14 residues. The germline gives CDR1 MGHRA, CDR2 YSYEKL. V trimming: 1 base; J trimming: 3 bases; junction bases outside the gene matches: 3. CDR3 sequence reads: CASSQGGTDYEQYF. DNA of the CDR3: TGCGCCAGCAGCCAAGGTGGGACAGACTACGAGCAGTACTTC.

This chain links TRBV6-5 with TRBJ1-2; 8 bases are shared with TRBD1. Germline V gene data show CDR1 as MNHEY and CDR2 as SVGAGI. Trimming took 2 bases from V and 7 from J; bases not matched to a gene: 3. CDR3 length: 13 residues. The DNA for the CDR3 is TGTGCCAGCAGTTACGACGGACAGGGTGGCTACACCTTC. Translating gives CASSYDGQGGYTF.